This T cell receptor (beta chain) was found in a study of cytomegalovirus exposure and HLA in healthy donors. The CDR3 totals 16 residues. V dropped 3 bases and J dropped 4 bases, with 16 bases sitting between them. CDR1 and CDR2 (germline): MNHEY, SMNVEV (reference sequence). Comment on this clone: Its antigen remains unidentified.

13 Jbeta primers and 60 Vbeta primers were used for the PCR. Assay: immunoSEQ multiplex PCR; the TCRdb copy retains only in-frame clones and omits some. The data show some 180,000 clones, approximately 84% seen once. General study results and limits: Immune exposure data for these donors was limited to CMV serostatus.

The sequenced material came from PBMCs. The TCR originated in a girl between 10 and 17 years old in good health and CMV-seropositive. The V gene is TRBV27, the J gene TRBJ2-1; D gene unclear. This chain's CDR3 is CASSFLAGNRYNEQFF. CDR3 sequence (DNA): TGTGCCAGCAGTTTTCTCGCAGGCAATAGGTACAATGAGCAGTTCTTC.